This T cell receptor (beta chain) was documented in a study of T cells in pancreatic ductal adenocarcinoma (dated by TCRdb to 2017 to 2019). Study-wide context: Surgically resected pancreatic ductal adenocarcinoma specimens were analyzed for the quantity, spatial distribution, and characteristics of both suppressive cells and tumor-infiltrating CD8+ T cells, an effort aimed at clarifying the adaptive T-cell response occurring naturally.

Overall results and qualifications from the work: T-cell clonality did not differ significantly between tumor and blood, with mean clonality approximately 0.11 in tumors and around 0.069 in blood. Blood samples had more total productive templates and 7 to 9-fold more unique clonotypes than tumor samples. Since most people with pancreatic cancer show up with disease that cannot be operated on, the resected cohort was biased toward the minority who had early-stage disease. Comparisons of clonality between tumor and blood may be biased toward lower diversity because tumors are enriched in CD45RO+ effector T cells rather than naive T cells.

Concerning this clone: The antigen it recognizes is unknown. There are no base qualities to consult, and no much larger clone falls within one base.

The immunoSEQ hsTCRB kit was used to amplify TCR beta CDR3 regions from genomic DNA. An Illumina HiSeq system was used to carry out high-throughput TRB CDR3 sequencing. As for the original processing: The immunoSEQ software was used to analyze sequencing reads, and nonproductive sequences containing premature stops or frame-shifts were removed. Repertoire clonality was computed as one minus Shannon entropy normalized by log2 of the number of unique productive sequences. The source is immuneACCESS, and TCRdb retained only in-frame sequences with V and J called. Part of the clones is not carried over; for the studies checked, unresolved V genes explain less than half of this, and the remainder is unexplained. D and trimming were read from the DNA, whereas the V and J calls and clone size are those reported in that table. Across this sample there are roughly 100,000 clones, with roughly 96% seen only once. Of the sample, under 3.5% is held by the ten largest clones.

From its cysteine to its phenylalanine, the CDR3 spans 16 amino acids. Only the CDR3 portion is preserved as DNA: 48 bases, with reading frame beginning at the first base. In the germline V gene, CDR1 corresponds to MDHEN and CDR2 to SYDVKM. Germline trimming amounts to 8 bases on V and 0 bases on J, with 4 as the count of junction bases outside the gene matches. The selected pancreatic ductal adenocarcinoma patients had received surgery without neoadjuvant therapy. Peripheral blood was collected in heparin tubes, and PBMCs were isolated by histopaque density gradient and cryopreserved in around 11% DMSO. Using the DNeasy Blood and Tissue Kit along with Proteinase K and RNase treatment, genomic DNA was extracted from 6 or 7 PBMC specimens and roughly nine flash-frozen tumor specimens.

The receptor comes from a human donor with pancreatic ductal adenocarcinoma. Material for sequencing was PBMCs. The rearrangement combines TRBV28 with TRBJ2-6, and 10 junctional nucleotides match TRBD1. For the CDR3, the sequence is CASGTGASSGANVLTF. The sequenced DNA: TGTGCCAGCGGGACAGGGGCTAGCTCTGGGGCCAACGTCCTGACTTTC.